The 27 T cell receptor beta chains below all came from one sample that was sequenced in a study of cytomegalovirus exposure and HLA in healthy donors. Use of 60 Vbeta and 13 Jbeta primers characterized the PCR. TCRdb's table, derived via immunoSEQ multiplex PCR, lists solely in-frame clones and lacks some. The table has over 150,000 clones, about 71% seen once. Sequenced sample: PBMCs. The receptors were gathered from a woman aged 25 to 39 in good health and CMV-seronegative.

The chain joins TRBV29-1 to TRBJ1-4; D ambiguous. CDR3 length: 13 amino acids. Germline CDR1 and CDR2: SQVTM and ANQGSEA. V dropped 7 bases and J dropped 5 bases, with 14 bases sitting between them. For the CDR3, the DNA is TGCAGCGCCCGCCGGATAGCGAATGAAAAACTGTTTTTT. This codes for CSARRIANEKLFF. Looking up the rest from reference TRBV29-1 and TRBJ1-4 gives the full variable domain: SAVISQKPSRDICQRGTSLTIQCQVDSQVTMMFWYRQQPGQSLTLIATANQGSEATYESGFVIDKFPISRPNLTFSTLTVSNMSPEDSSIYLCSARRIANEKLFFGSGTQLSVL.

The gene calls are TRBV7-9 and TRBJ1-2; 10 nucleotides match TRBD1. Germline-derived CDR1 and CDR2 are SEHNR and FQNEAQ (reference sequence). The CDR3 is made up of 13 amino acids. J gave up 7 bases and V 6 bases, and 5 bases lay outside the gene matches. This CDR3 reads CASRPGTGAGYTF. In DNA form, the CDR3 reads TGTGCCAGCAGACCCGGGACAGGGGCTGGCTACACCTTC.

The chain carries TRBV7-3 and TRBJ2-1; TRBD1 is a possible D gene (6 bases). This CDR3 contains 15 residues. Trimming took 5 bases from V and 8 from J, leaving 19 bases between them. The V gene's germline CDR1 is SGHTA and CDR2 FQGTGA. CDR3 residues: CASSPRTVPDDEQFF. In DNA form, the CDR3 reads TGTGCCAGCAGCCCCCGGACAGTCCCGGATGATGAGCAGTTCTTC. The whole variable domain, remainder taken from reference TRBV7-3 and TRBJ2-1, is GAGVSQTPSNKVTEKGKYVELRCDPISGHTALYWYRQSLGQGPEFLIYFQGTGAADDSGLPNDRFFAVRPEGSVSTLKIQRTERGDSAVYLCASSPRTVPDDEQFFGPGTRLTVL.

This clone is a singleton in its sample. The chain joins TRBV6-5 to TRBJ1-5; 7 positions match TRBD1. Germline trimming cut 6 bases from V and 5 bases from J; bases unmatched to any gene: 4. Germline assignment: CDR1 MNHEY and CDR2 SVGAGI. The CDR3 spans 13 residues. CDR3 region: CASSTDRDQPQHF. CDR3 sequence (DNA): TGTGCCAGCAGCACCGACAGGGATCAGCCCCAGCATTTT.

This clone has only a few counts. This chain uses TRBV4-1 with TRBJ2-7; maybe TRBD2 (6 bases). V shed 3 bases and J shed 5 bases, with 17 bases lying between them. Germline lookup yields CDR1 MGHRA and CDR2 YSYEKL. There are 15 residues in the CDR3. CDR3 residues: CASSQPQEGQHEQYF. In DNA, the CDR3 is TGCGCCAGCAGCCAGCCACAGGAGGGCCAACACGAGCAGTACTTC.

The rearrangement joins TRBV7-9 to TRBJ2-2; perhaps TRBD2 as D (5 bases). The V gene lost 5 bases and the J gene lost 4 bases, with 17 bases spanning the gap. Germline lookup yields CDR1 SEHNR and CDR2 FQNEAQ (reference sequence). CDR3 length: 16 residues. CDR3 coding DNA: TGTGCCAGCAGCCCACCCCGGACTCGCACCACCGGGGAGCTGTTTTTT. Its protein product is CASSPPRTRTTGELFF.

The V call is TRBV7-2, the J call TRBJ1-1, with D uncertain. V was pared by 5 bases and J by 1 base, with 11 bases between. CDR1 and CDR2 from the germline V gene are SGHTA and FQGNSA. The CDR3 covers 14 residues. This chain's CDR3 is CASSPRHGNTEAFF. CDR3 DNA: TGTGCCAGCAGCCCCAGGCACGGGAACACTGAAGCTTTCTTT. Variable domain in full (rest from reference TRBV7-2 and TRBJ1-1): GAGVSQSPSNKVTEKGKDVELRCDPISGHTALYWYRQSLGQGLEFLIYFQGNSAPDKSGLPSDRFSAERTGGSVSTLTIQRTQQEDSAVYLCASSPRHGNTEAFFGQGTRLTVV.

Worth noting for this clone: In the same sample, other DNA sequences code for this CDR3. The CDR3 nucleotides read TGTGCCAGCAGCCCGGGACAGGGAGGCTACGAGCAGTACTTC. Amino acids: CASSPGQGGYEQYF. J is TRBJ2-7 and V is TRBV5-5, with 9 bases that match TRBD1. The J segment lost 3 bases and the V segment lost 4 bases, leaving 5 bases of the junction unmatched. The CDR3 runs to 14 residues. Germline loops: CDR1 SGHKS, CDR2 YYEKEE (reference sequence).

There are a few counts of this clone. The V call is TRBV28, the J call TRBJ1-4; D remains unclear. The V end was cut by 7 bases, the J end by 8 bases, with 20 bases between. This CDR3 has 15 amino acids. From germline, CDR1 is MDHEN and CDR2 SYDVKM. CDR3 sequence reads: CASTKPGATGEKLFF. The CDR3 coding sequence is TGTGCCAGCACAAAACCGGGAGCCACTGGCGAAAAACTGTTTTTT. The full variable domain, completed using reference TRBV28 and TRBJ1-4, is DVKVTQSSRYLVKRTGEKVFLECVQDMDHENMFWYRQDPGLGLRLIYFSYDVKMKEKGDIPEGYSVSREKKERFSLILESASTNQTSMYLCASTKPGATGEKLFFGSGTQLSVL.

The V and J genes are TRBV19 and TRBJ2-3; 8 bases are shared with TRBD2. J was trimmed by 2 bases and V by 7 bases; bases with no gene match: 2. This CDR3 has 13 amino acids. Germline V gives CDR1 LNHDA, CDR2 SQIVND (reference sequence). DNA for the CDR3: TGTGCCAGTACAGCGGGGGCCACAGATACGCAGTATTTT. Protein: CASTAGATDTQYF.

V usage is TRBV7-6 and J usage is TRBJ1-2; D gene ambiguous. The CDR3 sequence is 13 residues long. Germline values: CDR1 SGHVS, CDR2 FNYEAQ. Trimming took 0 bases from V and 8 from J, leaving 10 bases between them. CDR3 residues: CASSLAQEDGYTF. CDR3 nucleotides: TGTGCCAGCAGCTTAGCGCAGGAGGACGGCTACACCTTC.

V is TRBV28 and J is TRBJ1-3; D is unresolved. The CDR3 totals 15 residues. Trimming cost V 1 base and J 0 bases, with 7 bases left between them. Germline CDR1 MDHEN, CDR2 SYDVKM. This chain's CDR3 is CASSLFGSSGNTIYF. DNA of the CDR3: TGTGCCAGCAGTTTATTCGGGAGCTCTGGAAACACCATATATTTT. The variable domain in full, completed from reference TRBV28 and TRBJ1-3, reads DVKVTQSSRYLVKRTGEKVFLECVQDMDHENMFWYRQDPGLGLRLIYFSYDVKMKEKGDIPEGYSVSREKKERFSLILESASTNQTSMYLCASSLFGSSGNTIYFGEGSWLTVV.

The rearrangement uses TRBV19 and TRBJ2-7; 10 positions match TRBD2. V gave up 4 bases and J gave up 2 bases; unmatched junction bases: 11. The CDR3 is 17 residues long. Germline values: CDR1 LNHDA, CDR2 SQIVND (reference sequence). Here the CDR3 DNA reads TGTGCCAGTAGTACACTACCAGCGGGAGGGAAAACCTACGAGCAGTACTTC. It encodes CASSTLPAGGKTYEQYF.

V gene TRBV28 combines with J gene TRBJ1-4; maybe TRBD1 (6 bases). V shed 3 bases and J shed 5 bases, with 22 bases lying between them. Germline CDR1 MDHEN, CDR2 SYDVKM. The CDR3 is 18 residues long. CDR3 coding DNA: TGTGCCAGCAGTTTCTCCCCCCTTTCGACAGGATGGAATGAAAAACTGTTTTTT. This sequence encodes CASSFSPLSTGWNEKLFF.

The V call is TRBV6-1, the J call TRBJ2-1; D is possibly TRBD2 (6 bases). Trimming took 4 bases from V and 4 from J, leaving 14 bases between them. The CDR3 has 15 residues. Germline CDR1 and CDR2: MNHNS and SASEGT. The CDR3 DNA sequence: TGTGCCAGCAGTGTGTCGGGAGTGAGTTACAATGAGCAGTTCTTC. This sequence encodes CASSVSGVSYNEQFF.

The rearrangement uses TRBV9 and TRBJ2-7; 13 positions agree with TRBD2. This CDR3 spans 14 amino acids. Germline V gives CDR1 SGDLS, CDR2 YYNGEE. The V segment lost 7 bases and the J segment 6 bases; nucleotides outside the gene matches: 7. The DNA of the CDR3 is TGTGCCAGCGCCGGGACTAGCGGGAAGGCCGAGCAGTACTTC. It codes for CASAGTSGKAEQYF. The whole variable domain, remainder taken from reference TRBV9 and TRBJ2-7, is DSGVTQTPKHLITATGQRVTLRCSPRSGDLSVYWYQQSLDQGLQFLIQYYNGEERAKGNILERFSAQQFPDLHSELNLSSLELGDSALYFCASAGTSGKAEQYFGPGTRLTVT.

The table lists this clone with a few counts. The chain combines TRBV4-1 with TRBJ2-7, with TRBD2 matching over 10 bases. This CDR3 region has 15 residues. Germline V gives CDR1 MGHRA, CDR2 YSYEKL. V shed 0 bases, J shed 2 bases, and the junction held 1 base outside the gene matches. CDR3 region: CASSQELAGTYEQYF. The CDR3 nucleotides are TGCGCCAGCAGCCAAGAACTAGCGGGGACCTACGAGCAGTACTTC.

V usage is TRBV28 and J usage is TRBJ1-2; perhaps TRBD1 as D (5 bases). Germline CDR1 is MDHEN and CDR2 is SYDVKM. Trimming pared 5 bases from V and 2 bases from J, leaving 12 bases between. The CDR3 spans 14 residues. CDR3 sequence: CASSPPWTNYGYTF. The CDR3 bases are TGTGCCAGCAGTCCTCCGTGGACAAACTATGGCTACACCTTC.

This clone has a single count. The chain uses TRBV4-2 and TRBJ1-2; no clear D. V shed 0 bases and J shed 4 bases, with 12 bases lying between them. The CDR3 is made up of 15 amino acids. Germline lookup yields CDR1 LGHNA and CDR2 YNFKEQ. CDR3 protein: CASSQERIRGYGYTF. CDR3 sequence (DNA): TGTGCCAGCAGCCAAGAAAGGATCCGGGGCTATGGCTACACCTTC.

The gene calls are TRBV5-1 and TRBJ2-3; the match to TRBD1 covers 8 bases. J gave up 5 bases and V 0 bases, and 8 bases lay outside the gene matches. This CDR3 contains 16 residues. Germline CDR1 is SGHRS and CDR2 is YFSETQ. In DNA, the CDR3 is TGCGCCAGCAGCTTGGCCGGGCAGGGGGCGGGAGATACGCAGTATTTT. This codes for CASSLAGQGAGDTQYF.

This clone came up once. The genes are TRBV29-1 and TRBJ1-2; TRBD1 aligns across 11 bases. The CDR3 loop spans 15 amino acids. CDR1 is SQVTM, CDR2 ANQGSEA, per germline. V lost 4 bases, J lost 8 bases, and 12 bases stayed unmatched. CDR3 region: CSVGGDRGTSIGYTF. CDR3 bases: TGCAGCGTTGGGGGGGACAGGGGGACTAGTATCGGCTACACCTTC.

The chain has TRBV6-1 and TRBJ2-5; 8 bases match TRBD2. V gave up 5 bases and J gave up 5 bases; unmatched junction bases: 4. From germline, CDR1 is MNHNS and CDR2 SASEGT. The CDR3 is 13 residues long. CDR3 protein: CASSLAGWETQYF. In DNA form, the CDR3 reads TGTGCCAGCAGTTTAGCGGGGTGGGAGACCCAGTACTTC.

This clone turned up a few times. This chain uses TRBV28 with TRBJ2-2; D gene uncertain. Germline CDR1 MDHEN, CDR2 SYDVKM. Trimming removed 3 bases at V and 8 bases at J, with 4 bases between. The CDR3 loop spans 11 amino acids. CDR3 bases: TGTGCCAGCAGTTTTTTAGGGGAGCTGTTTTTT. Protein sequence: CASSFLGELFF.

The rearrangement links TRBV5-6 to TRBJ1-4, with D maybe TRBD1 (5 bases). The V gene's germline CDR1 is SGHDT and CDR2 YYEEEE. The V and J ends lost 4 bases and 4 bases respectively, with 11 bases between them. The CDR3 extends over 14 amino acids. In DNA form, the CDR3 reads TGTGCCAGCAGCAGGGTGGGACTTAATGAAAAACTGTTTTTT. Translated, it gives CASSRVGLNEKLFF.

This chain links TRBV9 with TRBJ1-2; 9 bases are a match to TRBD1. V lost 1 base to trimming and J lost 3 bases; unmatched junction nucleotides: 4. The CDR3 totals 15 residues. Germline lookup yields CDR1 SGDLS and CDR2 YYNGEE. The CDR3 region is CASSVTGGADYGYTF. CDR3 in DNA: TGTGCCAGCAGCGTAACAGGGGGCGCTGACTATGGCTACACCTTC.

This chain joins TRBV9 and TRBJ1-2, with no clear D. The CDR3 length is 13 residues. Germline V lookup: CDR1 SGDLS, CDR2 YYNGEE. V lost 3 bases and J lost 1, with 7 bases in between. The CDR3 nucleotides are TGTGCCAGCAGCGATGCAGTTAACTATGGCTACACCTTC. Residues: CASSDAVNYGYTF.

CDR3 nucleotide sequence: TGTGCCAGCAGCGTCGGCCTAGGGGGGGGTTACGAGCAGTACTTC. It specifies CASSVGLGGGYEQYF. This rearrangement joins TRBV9 to TRBJ2-7, with D possibly being TRBD2 (7 bases). Germline lookup yields CDR1 SGDLS and CDR2 YYNGEE. The CDR3 runs 15 residues. V dropped 2 bases and J dropped 4 bases, with 16 bases sitting between them. The variable domain in full, completed from reference TRBV9 and TRBJ2-7, reads DSGVTQTPKHLITATGQRVTLRCSPRSGDLSVYWYQQSLDQGLQFLIQYYNGEERAKGNILERFSAQQFPDLHSELNLSSLELGDSALYFCASSVGLGGGYEQYFGPGTRLTVT.